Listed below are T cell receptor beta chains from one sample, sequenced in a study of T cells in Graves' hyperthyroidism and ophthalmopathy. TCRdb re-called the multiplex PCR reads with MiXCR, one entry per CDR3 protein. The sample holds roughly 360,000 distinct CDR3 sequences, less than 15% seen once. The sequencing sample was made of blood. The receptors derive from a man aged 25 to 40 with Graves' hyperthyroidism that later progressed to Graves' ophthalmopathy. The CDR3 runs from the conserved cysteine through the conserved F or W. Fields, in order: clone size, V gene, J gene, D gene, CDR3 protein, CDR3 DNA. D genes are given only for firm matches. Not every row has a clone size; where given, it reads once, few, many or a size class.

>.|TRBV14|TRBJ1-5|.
CASSQYHVRGNQPQHF
TGTGCCAGCAGCCAATATCACGTTCGGGGAAATCAGCCCCAGCATTTT
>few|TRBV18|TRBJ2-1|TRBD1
CASSQPDRGPPYNEQFF
TGTGCCAGCTCCCAACCAGACAGGGGGCCCCCCTACAATGAGCAGTTCTTC
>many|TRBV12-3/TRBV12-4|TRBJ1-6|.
CASSWGYPNSPLHF
TGTGCCAGCAGTTGGGGTTATCCTAATTCACCCCTCCACTTT
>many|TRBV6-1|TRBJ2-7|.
CASSWLGGYEQYF
TGTGCCAGCAGTTGGCTCGGAGGCTACGAGCAGTACTTC
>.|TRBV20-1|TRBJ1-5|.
CSAQVAGSGQPQHF
TGCAGTGCCCAAGTCGCAGGGTCGGGTCAGCCCCAGCATTTT
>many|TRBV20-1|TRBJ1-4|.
CSASNSATNEKLFF
TGCAGTGCAAGCAACAGTGCAACTAATGAAAAACTGTTTTTT
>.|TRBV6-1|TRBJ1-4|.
CASSEQGRREKLFF
TGTGCCAGCAGTGAACAGGGTCGGAGAGAAAAACTGTTTTTT
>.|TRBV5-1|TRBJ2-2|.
CASSLGLDSSNTGELFF
TGCGCCAGCAGCTTGGGGCTAGACAGCTCGAACACCGGGGAGCTGTTTTTT
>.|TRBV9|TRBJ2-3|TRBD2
CASSVGSGGKDTQYF
TGTGCCAGCAGCGTAGGCAGCGGGGGCAAAGATACGCAGTATTTT
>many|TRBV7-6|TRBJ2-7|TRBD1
CASSLQRGQGNYEQYF
TGTGCCAGCAGCTTGCAGCGGGGACAGGGAAACTACGAGCAGTACTTC
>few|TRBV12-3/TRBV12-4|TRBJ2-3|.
CASSLRRVTDTQYF
TGTGCCAGCAGTTTGAGAAGGGTCACAGATACGCAGTATTTT
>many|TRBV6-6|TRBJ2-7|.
CASSYSKVRTTSSYEQYF
TGTGCCAGCAGTTACTCGAAGGTTAGGACTACGAGCTCCTACGAGCAGTACTTC
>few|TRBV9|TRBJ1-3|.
CASSDGQGNTIYF
TGTGCCAGCAGCGACGGACAGGGAAACACCATATATTTT
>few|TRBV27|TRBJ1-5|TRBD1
CANPSEGQGDQPQHF
TGTGCCAATCCTAGCGAGGGACAGGGTGATCAGCCCCAGCATTTT
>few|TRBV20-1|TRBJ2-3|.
CSATWDQMDTQYF
TGCAGTGCTACTTGGGACCAAATGGATACGCAGTATTTT
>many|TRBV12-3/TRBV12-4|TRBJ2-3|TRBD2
CASSLAGTNTDTQYF
TGTGCCAGCAGTTTGGCTGGGACTAACACAGATACGCAGTATTTT
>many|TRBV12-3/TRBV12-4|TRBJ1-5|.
CASRDSRRGGQPQHF
TGTGCCAGCAGGGACAGTAGGCGGGGCGGTCAGCCCCAGCATTTT
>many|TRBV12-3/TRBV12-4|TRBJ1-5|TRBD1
CASSPGTGLNQPQHF
TGTGCCAGCAGTCCCGGGACAGGACTCAATCAGCCCCAGCATTTT
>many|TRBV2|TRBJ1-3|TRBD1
CASSEQTGTSGNTIYF
TGTGCCAGCAGTGAACAGACAGGGACCTCTGGAAACACCATATATTTT
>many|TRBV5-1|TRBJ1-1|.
CASSEQGINTEAFF
TGCGCCAGCAGCGAACAGGGCATTAACACTGAAGCTTTCTTT
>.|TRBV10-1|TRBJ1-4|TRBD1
CASSESDRGEKLFF
TGCGCCAGCAGTGAGTCGGACAGGGGTGAAAAACTGTTTTTT
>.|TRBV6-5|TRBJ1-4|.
CASSYEESGIEKLFF
TGTGCCAGCAGTTACGAGGAGTCAGGGATTGAAAAACTGTTTTTT
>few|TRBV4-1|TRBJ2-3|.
CASSQDGTNTQYF
TGCGCCAGCAGCCAAGATGGGACGAATACGCAGTATTTT
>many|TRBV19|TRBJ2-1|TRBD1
CASRDRGLNEQFF
TGTGCCAGTAGGGACAGGGGGCTTAATGAGCAGTTCTTC
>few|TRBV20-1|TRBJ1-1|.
CSATDPGTEAFF
TGCAGTGCCACCGACCCTGGAACTGAAGCTTTCTTT
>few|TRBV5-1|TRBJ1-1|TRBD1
CASSLEGGDREFYTEAFF
TGCGCCAGCAGCTTGGAGGGTGGGGACAGGGAATTTTACACTGAAGCTTTCTTT
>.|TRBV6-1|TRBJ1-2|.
CASSVVGPYGYTF
TGTGCCAGCAGTGTAGTTGGGCCTTATGGCTACACCTTC
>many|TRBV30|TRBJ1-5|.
CAWSGWGAHPQHF
TGTGCCTGGAGTGGATGGGGGGCACACCCCCAGCATTTT
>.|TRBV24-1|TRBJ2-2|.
CATSAATPTGELFF
TGTGCCACCAGTGCTGCGACACCCACCGGGGAGCTGTTTTTT
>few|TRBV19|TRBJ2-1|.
CASSTGVVQFF
TGTGCCAGTAGTACGGGGGTGGTGCAGTTCTTC
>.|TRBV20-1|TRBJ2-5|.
CSARKGWGDYF
TGCAGTGCTAGAAAAGGGTGGGGGGACTACTTC
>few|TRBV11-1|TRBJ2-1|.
CASSLVTLNNEQFF
TGTGCCAGCAGCTTAGTGACCTTAAACAATGAGCAGTTCTTC
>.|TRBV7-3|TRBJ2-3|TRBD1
CASSLMNRGGPDTQYF
TGTGCCAGCAGCTTAATGAACCGAGGGGGCCCAGATACGCAGTATTTT
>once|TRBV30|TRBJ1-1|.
CAWSVGGGNTEAFF
TGTGCCTGGAGTGTTGGAGGGGGGAACACTGAAGCTTTCTTT
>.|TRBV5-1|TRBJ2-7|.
CASSHPGAEYEQYF
TGCGCCAGCAGCCACCCGGGAGCCGAGTACGAGCAGTACTTC
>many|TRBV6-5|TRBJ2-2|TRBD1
CASSYSSWTGDSGELFF
TGTGCCAGCAGTTACTCGAGCTGGACAGGGGATTCCGGGGAGCTGTTTTTT
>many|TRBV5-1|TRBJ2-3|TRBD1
CASSLDWDRGTDTQYF
TGCGCCAGCAGCTTGGATTGGGACAGGGGCACAGATACGCAGTATTTT
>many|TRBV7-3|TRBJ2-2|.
CASSKEANTGELFF
TGTGCCAGCAGCAAGGAAGCGAACACCGGGGAGCTGTTTTTT
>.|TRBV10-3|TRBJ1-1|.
CAISDSDEAFF
TGTGCCATCAGTGATTCGGATGAAGCTTTCTTT
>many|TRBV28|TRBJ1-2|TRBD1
CASSLDGTVANGYTF
TGTGCCAGCAGTTTAGACGGGACAGTAGCTAATGGCTACACCTTC
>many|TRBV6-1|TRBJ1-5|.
CASSEIGGWGNQPQHF
TGTGCCAGCAGTGAAATTGGGGGGTGGGGCAATCAGCCCCAGCATTTT
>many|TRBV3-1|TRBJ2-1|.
CASSHEIYNEQFF
TGTGCCAGCAGCCATGAGATATACAATGAGCAGTTCTTC
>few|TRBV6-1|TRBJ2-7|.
CASSGPGRLRDSYEQYF
TGTGCCAGCAGTGGGCCGGGACGGCTGAGGGACTCCTACGAGCAGTACTTC
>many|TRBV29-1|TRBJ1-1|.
CSVERNTEAFF
TGCAGCGTTGAACGGAACACTGAAGCTTTCTTT
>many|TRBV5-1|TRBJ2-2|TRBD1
CASSVTGGVTGELFF
TGCGCCAGCAGCGTTACAGGGGGCGTCACCGGGGAGCTGTTTTTT
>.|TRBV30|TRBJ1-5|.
CAWTTGVGNQPQHF
TGTGCCTGGACAACTGGGGTGGGCAATCAGCCCCAGCATTTT
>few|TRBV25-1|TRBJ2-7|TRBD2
CASSDPSGGSYEQYF
TGTGCCAGCAGTGATCCTAGCGGGGGGTCCTACGAGCAGTACTTC
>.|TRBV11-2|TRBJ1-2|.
CASSLMAAGPGYTF
TGTGCCAGCAGCTTAATGGCGGCAGGGCCTGGCTACACCTTC
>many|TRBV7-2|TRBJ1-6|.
CASSPPGRNVYNSPLHF
TGTGCCAGCAGCCCACCGGGACGGAACGTTTATAATTCACCCCTCCACTTT
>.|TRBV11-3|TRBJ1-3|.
CASSFRGGLSGNTIYF
TGTGCCAGCAGCTTCAGGGGTGGCCTCTCTGGAAACACCATATATTTT
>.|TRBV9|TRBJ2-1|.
CASSKNPQQVSSYNEQFF
TGTGCCAGCAGCAAAAACCCCCAACAGGTGAGCTCCTACAATGAGCAGTTCTTC
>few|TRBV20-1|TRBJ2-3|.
CSAASRGRGTDTQYF
TGCAGTGCCGCCTCACGGGGGCGCGGGACAGATACGCAGTATTTT
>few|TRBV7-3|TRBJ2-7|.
CASSSNGYEQYF
TGTGCCAGCAGCTCAAACGGTTACGAGCAGTACTTC
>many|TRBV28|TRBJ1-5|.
CASSYPDGLNQPQHF
TGTGCCAGCAGTTACCCAGACGGTCTCAATCAGCCCCAGCATTTT
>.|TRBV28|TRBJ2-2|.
CASSFQGRSGELFF
TGTGCCAGCAGTTTCCAGGGTCGTTCCGGGGAGCTGTTTTTT
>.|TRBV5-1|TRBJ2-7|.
CASSPRTATYEQYF
TGCGCCAGCAGCCCGAGGACAGCGACCTACGAGCAGTACTTC